The 24 T cell receptor beta chains below were found in one sample sequenced in a study of cytomegalovirus exposure and HLA in healthy donors. PCR involved 60 Vbeta and 13 Jbeta primers. Method: immunoSEQ multiplex PCR; TCRdb's copy keeps in-frame clones and lacks some. Altogether 200,000 or so clones are present, approximately 80% being singletons, with the ten largest covering roughly 0.71%. Sequenced: PBMCs. Source of these receptors: a boy younger than 10 in good health and CMV-seronegative.

The rearrangement links TRBV7-8 to TRBJ2-6; D ambiguous. The germline V gene encodes CDR1 SGHVS and CDR2 FQNEAQ. This CDR3 has 13 residues. Deletions cut 4 bases from V and 4 bases from J, with 5 bases between. CDR3: CASSSLGANVLTF. In DNA form, the CDR3 reads TGTGCCAGCAGCTCCCTCGGGGCCAACGTCCTGACTTTC. The full variable domain, in which reference TRBV7-8 and TRBJ2-6 provide the parts outside the CDR3, is GAGVSQSPRYKVAKRGQDVALRCDPISGHVSLFWYQQALGQGPEFLTYFQNEAQLDKSGLPSDRFFAERPEGSVSTLKIQRTQQEDSAVYLCASSSLGANVLTFGAGSRLTVL.

In nucleotides, the CDR3 is TGTGCCAGCAGCTTGTTACAGGGGGACGGGGGACTAGCGGGTTGCGAGCAGTACTTC. It codes for CASSLLQGDGGLAGCEQYF. The rearrangement joins TRBV5-6 to TRBJ2-7; 12 bases fit TRBD2. Germline assignment: CDR1 SGHDT and CDR2 YYEEEE. Losses at the gene ends were 1 base for V and 6 bases for J; bases not matched to a gene: 17. CDR3 length equals 19 residues. Based on the CDR3 plus reference TRBV5-6 and TRBJ2-7, the full variable domain is DAGVTQSPTHLIKTRGQQVTLRCSPKSGHDTVSWYQQALGQGPQFIFQYYEEEERQRGNFPDRFSGHQFPNYSSELNVNALLLGDSALYLCASSLLQGDGGLAGCEQYFGPGTRLTVT.

The chain is built from TRBV6-5 and TRBJ1-1; D not resolved. The CDR3 has 15 residues. Trimming stripped 6 bases from V and 5 bases from J, with 19 bases between. Germline CDR1 and CDR2: MNHEY and SVGAGI. Here the CDR3 DNA reads TGTGCCAGCAGCTTTTCGTGGGCTCGCCAAACTGAAGCTTTCTTT. Translating gives CASSFSWARQTEAFF.

The rearrangement uses TRBV2 and TRBJ2-1; 14 bases are a match to TRBD2. This CDR3 is built from 15 residues. Unmatched junction bases numbered 6, after V lost 6 bases and J lost 8 bases. The germline CDR1 and CDR2 sequences are SNHLY and FYNNEI. The CDR3 loop is CASSPTSGRGDEQFF. The CDR3 coding sequence is TGTGCCAGCAGCCCGACTAGCGGGAGGGGGGATGAGCAGTTCTTC.

CDR3 loop: CASSLQGMETQYF. The CDR3 DNA sequence: TGTGCCAGCAGCTTGCAGGGAATGGAGACCCAGTACTTC. The chain couples TRBV7-8 to TRBJ2-5; a weak D match, TRBD1 (5 bases). There are 13 residues in the CDR3. Germline V lookup: CDR1 SGHVS, CDR2 FQNEAQ. V was trimmed by 3 bases and J by 5 bases, leaving 10 bases between them. The full variable domain, completed using reference TRBV7-8 and TRBJ2-5, is GAGVSQSPRYKVAKRGQDVALRCDPISGHVSLFWYQQALGQGPEFLTYFQNEAQLDKSGLPSDRFFAERPEGSVSTLKIQRTQQEDSAVYLCASSLQGMETQYFGPGTRLLVL.

This clone was observed a handful of times. The V gene is TRBV6-5, the J gene TRBJ1-2; D not resolved. The CDR3 has 12 amino acids. Per germline, CDR1 MNHEY and CDR2 SVGAGI. The V and J ends lost 10 bases and 4 bases respectively, with 13 bases between them. The CDR3 nucleotides are TGTGCCACCTACGGAACAGTCTATGGCTACACCTTC. The encoded protein is CATYGTVYGYTF.

The chain is built from TRBV6-1 and TRBJ2-2, with 10 positions matching TRBD1. The CDR3 is 15 residues long. With 6 bases clipped from V and 6 bases from J, the junction kept 7 bases outside the gene matches. Germline CDR1 MNHNS, CDR2 SASEGT. CDR3: CASRSDRGRPGELFF. CDR3 coding DNA: TGTGCCAGCAGATCAGACAGGGGGCGCCCCGGGGAGCTGTTTTTT.

The rearrangement joins TRBV19 to TRBJ1-2; D gene ambiguous. Germline lookup yields CDR1 LNHDA and CDR2 SQIVND (reference sequence). The CDR3 sequence is 13 residues long. Trimming took off 1 base at V and 8 bases at J, with 11 bases between the two ends. This chain's CDR3 is CASSIGSRGGYTF. CDR3 sequence (DNA): TGTGCCAGTAGTATAGGCTCCCGCGGGGGCTACACCTTC.

V and J are TRBV25-1 and TRBJ2-1, with TRBD2 identical over 12 bases. Germline CDR1 and CDR2: MGHDK and SYGVNS. After removal of 4 bases from V and 8 bases from J, the junction contained 3 bases not matched to a gene. CDR3 length: 14 amino acids. The CDR3 loop reads CASSGPSGRDEQFF. In DNA, the CDR3 is TGTGCCAGCAGTGGGCCTAGCGGGAGGGATGAGCAGTTCTTC.

V usage is TRBV7-2 and J usage is TRBJ2-3; D gene ambiguous. The germline gives CDR1 SGHTA, CDR2 FQGNSA. Trimming pared 4 bases from V and 5 bases from J, leaving 10 bases between. The CDR3 covers 13 residues. In DNA form, the CDR3 reads TGTGCCAGCAGCTCCCTAGGCTTAGATACGCAGTATTTT. It specifies CASSSLGLDTQYF.

This clone occurred once. J is TRBJ2-5 and V is TRBV4-1; 7 nucleotides line up with TRBD1. Germline V gives CDR1 MGHRA, CDR2 YSYEKL. The CDR3 is 15 residues long. V lost 0 bases and J lost 5; bases outside the gene matches: 6. The CDR3 DNA reads as TGCGCCAGCAGCCAAGACCTGACAGGGATGGAGACCCAGTACTTC. Translation gives CASSQDLTGMETQYF.

This clone was detected once. CDR3 in DNA: TGTGCCAGCAGCCAAGGGGGCGGCGGGACTACTCAAGAGACCCAGTACTTC. Residues: CASSQGGGGTTQETQYF. The chain is built from TRBV4-2 and TRBJ2-5; 7 bases agree with TRBD2. The CDR3 is 17 residues long. Germline CDR1 LGHNA, CDR2 YNFKEQ. Unmatched junction bases numbered 10, after V lost 1 base and J lost 2 bases.

The CDR3 spells CASSLGTSGGDSSETQYF. CDR3 nucleotides: TGTGCCAGCAGCTTAGGGACTAGCGGGGGGGACTCTTCCGAGACCCAGTACTTC. The chain carries TRBV5-4 and TRBJ2-5; 16 nucleotides align to TRBD2. Germline CDR1 reads SGHNT; CDR2 reads YYREEE (reference sequence). With 2 bases clipped from V and 5 bases from J, the junction kept 9 bases outside the gene matches. There are 18 residues in the CDR3.

CDR3 residues: CASSPPRVTGELFF. The CDR3 nucleotides are TGTGCCAGCAGCCCCCCCCGGGTCACCGGGGAGCTGTTTTTT. The chain joins TRBV9 to TRBJ2-2; D unclear. This CDR3 region has 14 residues. Germline assignment: CDR1 SGDLS and CDR2 YYNGEE. Trimming took 4 bases from V and 4 from J, leaving 11 bases between them.

This chain links TRBV30 with TRBJ2-3; 7 bases are shared with TRBD1. This CDR3 has 14 amino acids. With V trimmed by 1 base and J by 0 bases, 1 base remained unmatched. The germline gives CDR1 GTSNPN, CDR2 SVGIG (reference sequence). The CDR3 DNA reads as TGTGCCTGGAGTGGCAGGGGGAGCACAGATACGCAGTATTTT. Its protein is CAWSGRGSTDTQYF.

This chain joins TRBV9 and TRBJ2-7, with D possibly being TRBD1 (6 bases). This CDR3 is built from 15 residues. Germline V gene sequence: CDR1 SGDLS, CDR2 YYNGEE. Trimming took 4 bases from V and 1 from J, leaving 15 bases between them. The chain's CDR3 is CASSTTGQPSYEQYF. Written as DNA, the CDR3 is TGTGCCAGCAGCACCACCGGACAGCCATCCTACGAGCAGTACTTC.

This chain joins TRBV2 and TRBJ1-5; D might be TRBD1 (5 bases). In germline, CDR1 is SNHLY, CDR2 FYNNEI. This CDR3 has 14 residues. V shed 4 bases and J shed 6 bases, with 13 bases lying between them. CDR3 region: CASSVGQGGQPQHF. The CDR3 bases are TGTGCCAGCAGTGTTGGGCAGGGCGGTCAGCCCCAGCATTTT.

The chain is built from TRBV6-1 and TRBJ1-1, with D maybe TRBD1 (5 bases). Germline V gives CDR1 MNHNS, CDR2 SASEGT. V was shortened by 5 bases and J by 4 bases, with 14 bases between the two germline ends. The CDR3 consists of 14 residues. CDR3 nucleotides: TGTGCCAGCAGTCCCCGACAGAGGTCCACTGAAGCTTTCTTT. Translating gives CASSPRQRSTEAFF.

This rearrangement joins TRBV4-1 to TRBJ2-1; D ambiguous. Trimming pared 1 base from V and 8 bases from J, leaving 9 bases between. This CDR3 comprises 13 residues. Germline V gene lookup returns CDR1 MGHRA and CDR2 YSYEKL. The CDR3 DNA reads TGCGCCAGCAGCCAAGTTCTGCAGGATGAGCAGTTCTTC. Its translation: CASSQVLQDEQFF.

V and J are TRBV7-9 and TRBJ2-1, with a weak D call TRBD2 (5 bases). This CDR3 contains 15 residues. CDR1 is SEHNR and CDR2 is FQNEAQ in the germline V gene (reference sequence). Trimming removed 6 bases at V and 2 bases at J, with 14 bases between. CDR3: CASSPSAGPYNEQFF. The CDR3 DNA follows: TGTGCCAGCAGTCCCAGCGCGGGCCCCTACAATGAGCAGTTCTTC.

This clone has just one count. The gene calls are TRBV9 and TRBJ1-2; D is perhaps TRBD1 (5 bases). Germline assignment: CDR1 SGDLS and CDR2 YYNGEE. This CDR3 region has 15 residues. The ends were cut back, 0 bases at V and 6 bases at J, with 15 bases in the middle. The CDR3 bases are TGTGCCAGCAGCGTAGGGAGGGGCAGCCCAGATGGCTACACCTTC. It translates to CASSVGRGSPDGYTF.

This chain joins TRBV7-2 and TRBJ2-5; maybe TRBD1 (6 bases). The V and J ends lost 5 bases and 2 bases respectively, with 18 bases between them. The CDR3 runs 16 residues. Germline V gene data show CDR1 as SGHTA and CDR2 as FQGNSA. CDR3 nucleotides: TGTGCCAGCAGCCTTAAGACGGGACAATATCAAGAGACCCAGTACTTC. It specifies CASSLKTGQYQETQYF.

CDR3 protein: CATSTGLAGTLEQYF. The CDR3 region has the DNA TGTGCCACCAGCACCGGACTAGCGGGAACCCTGGAGCAGTACTTC. The V call is TRBV15, the J call TRBJ2-7, with 12 bases identical to TRBD2. This CDR3 has 15 residues. Germline assignment: CDR1 LNHNV and CDR2 YYDKDF (reference sequence). The V segment lost 4 bases and the J segment 7 bases; nucleotides outside the gene matches: 8.

The V gene is TRBV7-6, the J gene TRBJ2-2, with TRBD2 identical over 7 bases. Germline CDR1 reads SGHVS; CDR2 reads FNYEAQ. The V segment lost 5 bases and the J segment 0 bases; nucleotides outside the gene matches: 15. The CDR3 is 19 amino acids. This chain's CDR3 is CASSPRLAALTTNTGELFF. CDR3 DNA: TGTGCCAGCAGCCCCCGGCTAGCGGCGCTGACAACGAACACCGGGGAGCTGTTTTTT.